What follows are 13 T cell receptor beta chains derived from one specimen sequenced in a study of vaccination and CD4 T cells after COVID-19 (dated by TCRdb to the early 2020s). This specimen's treatment or condition label, interpreted: approximately 11-day PBMC culture with coronavirus spike peptide pools or control peptides (ViraFEST assay). CD4+ T cells from unexposed donors were collected before the COVID-19 pandemic (2011-2018). No antigen has been identified for these receptors. Libraries were prepared through PCR. Sequencing took place on an Illumina iSeq 100. DNA from cultured CD4+ T cells underwent TCR sequencing with the Oncomine TCR Beta short-read assay at the Johns Hopkins FTIC core. The public reads were reanalyzed by TCRdb: fastp trimming at Q25, MiXCR alignment, in-frame beta chains only. Every distinct CDR3 protein forms one entry, paired with its most common genes and DNA. Here the sample has about 7,000 distinct CDR3 sequences; more than 30% occur a single time. The ten largest clonotypes hold about 25% of the sample.

Sequenced material: CD4+ T cells from blood, cultured in vitro. Receptors were obtained from a human donor in good health.

The table lists this clonotype with a few counts. The genes are TRBV7-6 and TRBJ1-2; D is undetermined. Germline CDR1 SGHVS, CDR2 FNYEAQ. V lost 1 base, J lost 2 bases, and 5 bases lay in between. The CDR3 is 13 residues long. The CDR3 protein is CASSLDENYGYTF. CDR3 nucleotide sequence: TGTGCCAGCAGCTTAGATGAGAACTATGGCTACACCTTC.

J is TRBJ2-3 and V is TRBV20-1; the D gene is possibly TRBD2 (7 bases). The V end was cut by 0 bases, the J end by 7 bases, with 20 bases between. Germline CDR1 is DFQATT and CDR2 is SNEGSKA (reference sequence). This CDR3 comprises 16 residues. CDR3 DNA sequence: TGCAGTGCTAGAGATCTGGGGGGGCGGCCTGGAAATACGCAGTATTTT. This encodes CSARDLGGRPGNTQYF.

In DNA, the CDR3 is TGTGCCTGGAACCTCCCGGGACGAACGAACACTGAAGCTTTCTTT. This translates into CAWNLPGRTNTEAFF. V usage is TRBV30 and J usage is TRBJ1-1, with a weak D call TRBD1 (5 bases). The V gene lost 4 bases and the J gene lost 1 base, with 16 bases spanning the gap. This CDR3 region has 15 residues. The germline V gene has CDR1 GTSNPN and CDR2 SVGIG (reference sequence).

The chain couples TRBV7-8 to TRBJ1-2; unclear D gene. CDR1 is SGHVS and CDR2 is FQNEAQ in the germline V gene. CDR3 length equals 14 residues. V gave up 1 base and J gave up 3 bases, with 9 bases separating them. The CDR3 reads CASSLVEGDYGYTF. CDR3 DNA: TGTGCCAGCAGCTTAGTGGAAGGAGACTATGGCTACACCTTC.

This clonotype showed up just a few times. The chain uses TRBV6-5 and TRBJ1-2; D uncertain. Germline V gene sequence: CDR1 MNHEY, CDR2 SVGAGI. Between the trimmed V and J ends, which lost 0 bases and 2 bases, there was a span of 7 bases. This CDR3 spans 14 amino acids. This chain's CDR3 is CASSYSADNYGYTF. CDR3 sequence (DNA): TGTGCCAGCAGTTACTCAGCGGACAACTATGGCTACACCTTC.

This rearrangement joins TRBV21-1 to TRBJ1-1; the table assigns TRBD1, which was not confirmed against the DNA. TRBV21-1 is termed a pseudogene. The CDR3 is 19 residues long. The CDR3 DNA follows: TGTGCCAGCAGCAAGTCCCCCTCGATTGCGGAGAGGGGTAGATATGAAGCTTTCTTT. Amino acid sequence: CASSKSPSIAERGRYEAFF.

This chain links TRBV20-1 with TRBJ1-1, with 7 bases matching TRBD1. Germline V CDR1 and CDR2: DFQATT, SNEGSKA (reference sequence). This CDR3 has 12 amino acids. J lost 1 base, V lost 6 bases, and 2 bases had no gene match. The CDR3 loop is CSARGGNTEAFF. CDR3 bases: TGCAGTGCCAGGGGGGGGAACACTGAAGCTTTCTTT.

This clonotype is deemed medium-sized. The chain is built from TRBV6-5 and TRBJ1-5; a weak D match, TRBD1 (5 bases). Trimming stripped 4 bases from V and 7 bases from J, with 11 bases between. The CDR3 extends over 13 amino acids. The germline V gene encodes CDR1 MNHEY and CDR2 SVGAGI. CDR3: CASSLGEEQPQHF. CDR3 bases: TGTGCCAGCAGTTTAGGGGAGGAACAGCCCCAGCATTTT.

The CDR3 loop reads CASSEQGTGVFFQFF. As DNA, the CDR3 is TGTGCCAGCAGTGAACAAGGGACAGGGGTTTTCTTCCAGTTCTTC. The chain links TRBV6-1 to TRBJ2-1; 10 positions match TRBD1. Germline V gene sequence: CDR1 MNHNS, CDR2 SASEGT. The ends lost 2 bases at V and 13 bases at J; junction bases unmatched: 11. CDR3 size: 15 residues.

The table lists this clonotype with a few counts. DNA for the CDR3: TGTGCCACCAGCAGAGGCCACAGCACTGATTCTTCACCCCTCCACTTT. Protein: CATSRGHSTDSSPLHF. The chain couples TRBV15 to TRBJ1-6; D gene uncertain. V was trimmed by 1 base and J by 9 bases, leaving 16 bases between them. This CDR3 comprises 16 residues. Germline V CDR1 and CDR2: LNHNV, YYDKDF (reference sequence).

The J gene is TRBJ2-7, the V gene TRBV5-1; a weak D match, TRBD2 (6 bases). Germline V lookup: CDR1 SGHRS, CDR2 YFSETQ. The CDR3 contains 14 residues. V shed 4 bases and J shed 3 bases, with 14 bases lying between them. The CDR3 nucleotides are TGCGCCAGCAGCCCGGGACTCTTATACTACGAGCAGTACTTC. Protein: CASSPGLLYYEQYF.

This clonotype was picked up a small number of times. This chain links TRBV7-3 with TRBJ2-1, with D perhaps matching TRBD2 (5 bases). The CDR3 length is 13 residues. Trimming took 5 bases from V and 4 from J, leaving 9 bases between them. Looked up from germline, CDR1 is SGHTA and CDR2 is FQGTGA. The DNA for the CDR3 is TGTGCCAGCAGCCCGACGGGATACAATGAGCAGTTCTTC. It encodes CASSPTGYNEQFF.

This clonotype was picked up a small number of times. This rearrangement joins TRBV7-2 to TRBJ1-1; D possibly corresponds to TRBD1 (6 bases). In germline, CDR1 is SGHTA, CDR2 FQGNSA. The CDR3 is 13 amino acids. V lost 2 bases to trimming and J lost 5 bases, with 9 bases between them. The CDR3 coding sequence is TGTGCCAGCAGCTTACAGGGGTGGACTGAAGCTTTCTTT. Translating gives CASSLQGWTEAFF.